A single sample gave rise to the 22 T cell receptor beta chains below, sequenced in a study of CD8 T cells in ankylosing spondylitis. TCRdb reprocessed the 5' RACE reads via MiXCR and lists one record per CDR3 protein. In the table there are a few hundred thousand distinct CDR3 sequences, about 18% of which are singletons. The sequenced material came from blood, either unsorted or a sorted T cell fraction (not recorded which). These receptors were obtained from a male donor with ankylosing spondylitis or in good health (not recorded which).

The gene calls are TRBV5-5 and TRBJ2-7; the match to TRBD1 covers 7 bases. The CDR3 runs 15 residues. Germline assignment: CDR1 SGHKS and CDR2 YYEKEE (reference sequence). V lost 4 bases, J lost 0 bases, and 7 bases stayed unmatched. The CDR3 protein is CASSPTGTASYEQYF. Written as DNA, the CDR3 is TGTGCCAGCAGCCCGACCGGGACAGCCTCCTACGAGCAGTACTTC.

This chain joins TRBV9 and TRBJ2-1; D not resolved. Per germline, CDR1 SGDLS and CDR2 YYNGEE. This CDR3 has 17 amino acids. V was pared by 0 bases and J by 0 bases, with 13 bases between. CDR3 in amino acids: CASSVEGGGSSYNEQFF. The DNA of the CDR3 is TGTGCCAGCAGCGTAGAAGGCGGCGGTAGCTCCTACAATGAGCAGTTCTTC.

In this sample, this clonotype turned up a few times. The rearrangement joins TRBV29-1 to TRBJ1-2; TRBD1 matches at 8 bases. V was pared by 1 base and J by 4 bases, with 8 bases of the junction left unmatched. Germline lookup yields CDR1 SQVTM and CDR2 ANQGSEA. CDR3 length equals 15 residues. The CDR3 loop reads CSVEVGQGRSYGYTF. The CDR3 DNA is TGCAGCGTTGAAGTCGGACAGGGACGGAGCTATGGCTACACCTTC. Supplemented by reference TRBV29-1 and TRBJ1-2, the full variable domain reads SAVISQKPSRDICQRGTSLTIQCQVDSQVTMMFWYRQQPGQSLTLIATANQGSEATYESGFVIDKFPISRPNLTFSTLTVSNMSPEDSSIYLCSVEVGQGRSYGYTFGSGTRLTVV.

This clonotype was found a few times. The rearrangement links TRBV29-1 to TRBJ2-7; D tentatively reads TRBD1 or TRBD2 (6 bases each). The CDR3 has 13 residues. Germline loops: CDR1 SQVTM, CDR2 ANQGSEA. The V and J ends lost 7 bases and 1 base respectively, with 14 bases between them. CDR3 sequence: CSARGGPSYEQYF. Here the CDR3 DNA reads TGCAGCGCCCGAGGGGGGCCGTCCTACGAGCAGTACTTC.

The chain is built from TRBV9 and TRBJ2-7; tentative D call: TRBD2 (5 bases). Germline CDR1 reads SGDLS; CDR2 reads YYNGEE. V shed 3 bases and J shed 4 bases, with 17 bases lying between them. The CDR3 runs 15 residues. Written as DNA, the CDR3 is TGTGCCAGCAGCGAGACGGGGAGTACGTCTTACGAGCAGTACTTC. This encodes CASSETGSTSYEQYF.

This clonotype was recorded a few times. The CDR3 coding sequence is TGTGCCAGCAGCGTCCCCCGCTGGGGTGGTACCGGGGAGCTGTTTTTT. Translated: CASSVPRWGGTGELFF. The gene calls are TRBV9 and TRBJ2-2, with D unclear. Trimming cost V 2 bases and J 5 bases, with 16 bases left between them. This CDR3 is built from 16 residues. From germline, CDR1 is SGDLS and CDR2 YYNGEE. Based on the CDR3 plus reference TRBV9 and TRBJ2-2, the full variable domain is DSGVTQTPKHLITATGQRVTLRCSPRSGDLSVYWYQQSLDQGLQFLIQYYNGEERAKGNILERFSAQQFPDLHSELNLSSLELGDSALYFCASSVPRWGGTGELFFGEGSRLTVL.

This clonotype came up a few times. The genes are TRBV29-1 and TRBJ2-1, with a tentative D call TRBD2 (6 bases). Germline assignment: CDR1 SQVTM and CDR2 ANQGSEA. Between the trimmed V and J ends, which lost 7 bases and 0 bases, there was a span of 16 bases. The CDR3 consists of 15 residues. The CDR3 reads CSETRDFSSYNEQFF. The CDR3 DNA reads TGCAGCGAGACTCGGGACTTCAGCTCCTACAATGAGCAGTTCTTC.

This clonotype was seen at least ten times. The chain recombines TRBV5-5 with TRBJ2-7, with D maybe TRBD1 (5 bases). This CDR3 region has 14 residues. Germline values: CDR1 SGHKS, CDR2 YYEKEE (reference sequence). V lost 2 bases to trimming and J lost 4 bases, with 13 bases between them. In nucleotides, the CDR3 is TGTGCCAGCAGCTTTGGCCAGGGCCAATACGAGCAGTACTTC. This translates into CASSFGQGQYEQYF.

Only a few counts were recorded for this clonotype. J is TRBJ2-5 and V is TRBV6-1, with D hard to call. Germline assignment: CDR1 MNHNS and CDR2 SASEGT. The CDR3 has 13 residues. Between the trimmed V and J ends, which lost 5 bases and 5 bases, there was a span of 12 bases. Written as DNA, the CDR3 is TGTGCCAGCAGTAGGGTCATTGAGGAGACCCAGTACTTC. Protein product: CASSRVIEETQYF.

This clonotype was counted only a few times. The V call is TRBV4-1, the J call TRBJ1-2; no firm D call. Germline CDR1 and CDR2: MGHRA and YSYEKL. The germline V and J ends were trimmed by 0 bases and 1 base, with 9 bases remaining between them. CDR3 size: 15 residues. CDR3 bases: TGCGCCAGCAGCCAAGAACACCGGAGTAACTATGGCTACACCTTC. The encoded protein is CASSQEHRSNYGYTF.

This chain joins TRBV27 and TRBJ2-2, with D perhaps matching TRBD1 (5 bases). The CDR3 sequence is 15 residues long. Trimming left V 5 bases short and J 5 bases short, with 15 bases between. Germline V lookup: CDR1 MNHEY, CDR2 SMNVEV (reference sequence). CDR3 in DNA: TGTGCCAGCAGTGCCATAGAACCAGGGACCGGGGAGCTGTTTTTT. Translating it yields CASSAIEPGTGELFF.

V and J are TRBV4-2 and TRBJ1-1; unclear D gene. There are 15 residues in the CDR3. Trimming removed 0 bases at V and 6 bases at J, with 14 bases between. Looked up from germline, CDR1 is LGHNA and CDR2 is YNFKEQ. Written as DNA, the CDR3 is TGTGCCAGCAGCCAAGATCTGGGGTCCCCACCTGAAGCTTTCTTT. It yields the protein CASSQDLGSPPEAFF.

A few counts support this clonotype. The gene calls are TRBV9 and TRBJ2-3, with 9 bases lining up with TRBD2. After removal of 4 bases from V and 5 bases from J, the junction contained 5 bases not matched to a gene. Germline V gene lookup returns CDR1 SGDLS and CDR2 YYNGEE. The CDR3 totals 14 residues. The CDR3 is CASSSAGGGDTQYF. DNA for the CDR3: TGTGCCAGCAGCTCAGCGGGGGGTGGAGATACGCAGTATTTT.

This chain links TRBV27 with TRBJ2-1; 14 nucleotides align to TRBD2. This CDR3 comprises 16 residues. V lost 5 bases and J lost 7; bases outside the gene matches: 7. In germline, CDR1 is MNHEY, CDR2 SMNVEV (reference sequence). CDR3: CASSPPGLAGENEQFF. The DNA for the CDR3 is TGTGCCAGCAGTCCCCCGGGACTAGCGGGAGAGAATGAGCAGTTCTTC.

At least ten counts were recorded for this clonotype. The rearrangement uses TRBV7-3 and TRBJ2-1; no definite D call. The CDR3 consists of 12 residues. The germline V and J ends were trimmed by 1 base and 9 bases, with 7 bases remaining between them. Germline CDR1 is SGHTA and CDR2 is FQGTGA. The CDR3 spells CASSLNSAEQFF. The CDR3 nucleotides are TGTGCCAGCAGCTTAAATAGTGCTGAGCAGTTCTTC. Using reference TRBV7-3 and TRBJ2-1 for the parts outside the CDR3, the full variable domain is GAGVSQTPSNKVTEKGKYVELRCDPISGHTALYWYRQSLGQGPEFLIYFQGTGAADDSGLPNDRFFAVRPEGSVSTLKIQRTERGDSAVYLCASSLNSAEQFFGPGTRLTVL.

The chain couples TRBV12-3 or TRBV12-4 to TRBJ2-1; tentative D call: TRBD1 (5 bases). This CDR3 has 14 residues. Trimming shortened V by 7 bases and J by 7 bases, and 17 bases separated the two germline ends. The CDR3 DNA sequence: TGTGCCAGCATCTCGGCGGAGACAGCTAATGAGCAGTTCTTC. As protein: CASISAETANEQFF.

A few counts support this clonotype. CDR3 sequence (DNA): TGTGCCAGCAAGGACAGGGGGGCGACTAATGAAAAACTGTTTTTT. Protein product: CASKDRGATNEKLFF. The chain carries TRBV27 and TRBJ1-4; 10 bases agree with TRBD1. J was trimmed by 2 bases and V by 7 bases; bases with no gene match: 4. This CDR3 comprises 15 residues. CDR1 and CDR2 (germline): MNHEY, SMNVEV (reference sequence).

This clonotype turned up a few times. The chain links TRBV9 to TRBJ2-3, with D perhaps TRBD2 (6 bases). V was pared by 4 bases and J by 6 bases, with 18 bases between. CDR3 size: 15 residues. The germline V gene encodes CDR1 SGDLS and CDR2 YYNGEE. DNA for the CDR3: TGTGCCAGCAGCCTCATCTGGGAAGGGAGGGATACGCAGTATTTT. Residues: CASSLIWEGRDTQYF.

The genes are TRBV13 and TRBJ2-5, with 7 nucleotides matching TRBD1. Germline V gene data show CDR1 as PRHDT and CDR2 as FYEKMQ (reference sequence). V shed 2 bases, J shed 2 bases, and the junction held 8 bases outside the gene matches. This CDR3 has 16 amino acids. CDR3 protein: CASSLFVTGLQETQYF. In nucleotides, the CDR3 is TGTGCCAGCAGCTTATTCGTGACAGGGCTTCAAGAGACCCAGTACTTC.

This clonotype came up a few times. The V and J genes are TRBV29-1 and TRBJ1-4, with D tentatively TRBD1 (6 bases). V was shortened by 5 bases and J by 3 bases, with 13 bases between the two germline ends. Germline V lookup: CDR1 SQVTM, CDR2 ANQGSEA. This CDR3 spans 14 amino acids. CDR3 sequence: CSVHPAGANEKLFF. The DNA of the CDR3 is TGCAGCGTTCACCCCGCAGGGGCTAATGAAAAACTGTTTTTT. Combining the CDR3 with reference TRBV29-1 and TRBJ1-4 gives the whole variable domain SAVISQKPSRDICQRGTSLTIQCQVDSQVTMMFWYRQQPGQSLTLIATANQGSEATYESGFVIDKFPISRPNLTFSTLTVSNMSPEDSSIYLCSVHPAGANEKLFFGSGTQLSVL.

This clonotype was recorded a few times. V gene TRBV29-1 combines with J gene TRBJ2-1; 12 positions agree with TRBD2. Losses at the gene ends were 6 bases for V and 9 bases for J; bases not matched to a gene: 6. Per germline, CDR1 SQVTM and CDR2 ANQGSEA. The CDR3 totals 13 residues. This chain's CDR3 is CSVLAGGPFEQFF. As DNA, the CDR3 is TGCAGCGTCCTAGCGGGAGGGCCTTTTGAGCAGTTCTTC.

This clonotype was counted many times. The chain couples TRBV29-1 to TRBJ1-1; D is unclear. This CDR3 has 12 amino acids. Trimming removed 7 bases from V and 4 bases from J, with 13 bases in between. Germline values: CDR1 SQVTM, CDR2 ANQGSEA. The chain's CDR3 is CSAEEFSTEAFF. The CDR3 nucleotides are TGCAGCGCCGAGGAATTCAGCACTGAAGCTTTCTTT.